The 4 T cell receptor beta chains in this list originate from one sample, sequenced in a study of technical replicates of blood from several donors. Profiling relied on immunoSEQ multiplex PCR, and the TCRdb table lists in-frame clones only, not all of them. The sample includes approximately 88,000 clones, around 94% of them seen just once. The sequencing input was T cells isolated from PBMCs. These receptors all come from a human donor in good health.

The chain's CDR3 is CASSPRKPGTAIPFGYTF. The CDR3 DNA sequence: TGTGCCAGCAGCCCTAGGAAACCCGGGACAGCCATCCCCTTCGGCTACACCTTC. The chain couples TRBV28 to TRBJ1-2; 7 bases fit TRBD1. The V gene's germline CDR1 is MDHEN and CDR2 SYDVKM. The CDR3 consists of 18 residues. V trimming: 6 bases; J trimming: 8 bases; junction bases outside the gene matches: 24.

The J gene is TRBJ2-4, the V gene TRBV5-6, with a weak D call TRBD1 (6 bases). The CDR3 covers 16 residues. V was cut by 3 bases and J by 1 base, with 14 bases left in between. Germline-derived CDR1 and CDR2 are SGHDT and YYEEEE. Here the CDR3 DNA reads TGTGCCAGCAGCTCATGGACGGGACACGCCAAAAACATTCAGTACTTC. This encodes CASSSWTGHAKNIQYF.

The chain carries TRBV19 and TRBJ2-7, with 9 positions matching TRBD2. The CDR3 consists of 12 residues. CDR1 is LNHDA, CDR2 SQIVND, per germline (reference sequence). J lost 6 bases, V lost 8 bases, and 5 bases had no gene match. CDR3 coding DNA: TGTGCCAGTTTAGCGGGAGCGGGCGAGCAGTACTTC. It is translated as CASLAGAGEQYF.

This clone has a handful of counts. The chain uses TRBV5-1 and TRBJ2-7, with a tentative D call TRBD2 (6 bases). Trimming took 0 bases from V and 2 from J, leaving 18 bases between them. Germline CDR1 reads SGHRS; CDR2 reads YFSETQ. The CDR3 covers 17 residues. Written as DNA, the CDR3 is TGCGCCAGCAGCTTGGATATTCCGGGACTCCAAACCTACGAGCAGTACTTC. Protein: CASSLDIPGLQTYEQYF.